This TCR beta chain was captured by sequencing in a study of T cell repertoires in cytomegalovirus infection. Study-level information: Indications came from public TCR beta signatures; they pointed to CMV infection and to a matching HLA type.

CDR3 length: 13 residues. V gave up 8 bases and J gave up 2 bases, with 12 bases separating them. As to this clonotype: Its antigen remains unidentified.

General study results and limits: Across the ex vivo response, the dominant clonotypes were HLA-C-restricted CMV-specific TCR beta clonotypes. The study identified carriers of CMV plus the relevant HLA from cumulative public TCR beta family frequency.

MiXCR, applied by TCRdb to the reads, yields one record per CDR3 protein. The sample holds hundreds of thousands of distinct CDR3 sequences; around 35% are singletons and the top ten take around a sixth. The chain joins TRBV12-3 or TRBV12-4 to TRBJ1-1; possible D gene TRBD1, 5 bases. The source was cultured PBMCs, collected from culture after CMV antigen stimulation. This clonotype originated in a human donor in good health (CMV status not recorded). Some clones in this sample may be carry-over from other donors' samples. CDR3 protein: CASFRDLNTEAFF. For the CDR3, the DNA is TGTGCCAGCTTCCGGGACCTCAACACTGAAGCTTTCTTT.